This T cell receptor (beta chain) is from a study of T cells expressing NK-cell markers. Study results and caveats: These same clonotypes (in four donors) also led the CD3+CD56-NKG2C+ fraction.

The CDR3 spans 16 residues. From germline, CDR1 is ENHRY and CDR2 SYGVKD. As for this clonotype: Antigen: not known.

With the 5' RACE reads reprocessed, TCRdb shows one record per CDR3 protein and no DNA. The sample has 200,000 to 300,000 distinct CDR3 sequences. The sample taken for sequencing was blood T cells: a sorted CD56 or NKG2C T cell subset, CD4+ or CD8+ T cells, or bulk PBMC T cells (not recorded which). V usage is TRBV10-3 and J usage is TRBJ2-7. The sequence derives from a woman between 18 and 75 years old in good health. The CDR3 protein is CAITKEVPGVIYEQYF.